One sample yielded the 24 T cell receptor beta chains listed below, sequenced in a study of human T cells and chemical hapten exposure. TCRdb analysed the RACE reads with MiXCR anew, one entry per CDR3 protein. The sample consists of about 120,000 distinct CDR3 sequences, around 10% of them appearing once. Time point specified: patch test 1, 2 weeks after DPC sensitization. Treatment defined: therapeutic diphenylcyclopropenone sensitization with weekly scalp DPC. The source was whole blood, collected in connection with sensitization to the hapten diphenylcyclopropenone (DPC). The receptors shown here come from a woman aged 50 to 60 with alopecia areata. Some clones in this sample may be carry-over from other donors' samples.

This rearrangement joins TRBV12-5 to TRBJ2-5; 7 positions agree with TRBD1. The V gene's germline CDR1 is LGHNT and CDR2 FRNRAP. This CDR3 comprises 14 residues. J lost 5 bases, V lost 1 base, and 4 bases had no gene match. CDR3: CASGLGTGDETQYF. The CDR3 bases are TGTGCTAGTGGTTTGGGTACAGGGGACGAGACCCAGTACTTC. The whole variable domain, filled in from reference TRBV12-5 and TRBJ2-5, reads DARVTQTPRHKVTEMGQEVTMRCQPILGHNTVFWYRQTMMQGLELLAYFRNRAPLDDSGMPKDRFSAEMPDATLATLKIQPSEPRDSAVYFCASGLGTGDETQYFGPGTRLLVL.

By share of the sample, this clonotype is medium-sized (0.01 to 0.1%). The V call is TRBV28, the J call TRBJ1-1; D is possibly TRBD1 (6 bases). This CDR3 is 13 amino acids long. V lost 8 bases, J lost 5 bases, and 15 bases lay in between. CDR1 and CDR2 from the germline V gene are MDHEN and SYDVKM. The CDR3 DNA is TGTGCCAGCTCCGCCAGGGGTATGACTGAAGCTTTCTTT. The encoded protein is CASSARGMTEAFF.

This clonotype was observed a few times. V usage is TRBV6-6 and J usage is TRBJ1-5, with 9 bases identical to TRBD1. Germline assignment: CDR1 MNHNY and CDR2 SVGAGI (reference sequence). J gave up 5 bases and V 7 bases, and 9 bases lay outside the gene matches. The CDR3 is 15 residues long. CDR3 protein: CASNPQGARDQPQHF. The DNA for the CDR3 is TGTGCCAGCAACCCACAGGGGGCCAGGGATCAGCCCCAGCATTTT.

V and J are TRBV6-2 or TRBV6-3 and TRBJ2-7; a weak D match, TRBD2 (6 bases). Germline V gene sequence: CDR1 MNHEY, CDR2 SVGEGT. There are 16 residues in the CDR3. V was trimmed by 3 bases and J by 0 bases, leaving 15 bases between them. The CDR3, as DNA: TGTGCCAGCAGTTATGGCGTGGCGGGGAGCTCCTACGAGCAGTACTTC. Translated: CASSYGVAGSSYEQYF.

The genes are TRBV7-2 and TRBJ2-2; D gene unclear. Germline V gene lookup returns CDR1 SGHTA and CDR2 FQGNSA. The CDR3 length is 14 residues. Trimming took 4 bases from V and 6 from J, leaving 12 bases between them. CDR3 protein: CASSSDGTSGELFF. The CDR3 nucleotides read TGTGCCAGCAGCTCCGACGGTACTTCCGGGGAGCTGTTTTTT.

This clonotype was seen only a few times. The CDR3 region is CGTQMENTIYF. CDR3 in DNA: TGTGGTACTCAAATGGAAAACACCATATATTTT. The J gene is TRBJ1-3, the V gene TRBV28; D is uncertain. Germline lookup yields CDR1 MDHEN and CDR2 SYDVKM. The CDR3 runs 11 residues.

In its sample, this clonotype was seen a few times. The chain links TRBV27 to TRBJ1-2; D unresolved. CDR1 MNHEY and CDR2 SMNVEV come from the germline V gene (reference sequence). The CDR3 is 13 residues long. Trimming took off 3 bases at V and 4 bases at J, with 9 bases between the two ends. The CDR3 DNA follows: TGTGCCAGCAGTTTTCAGGAAGGCTATGGCTACACCTTC. This encodes CASSFQEGYGYTF.

This chain uses TRBV18 with TRBJ2-5; D is possibly TRBD1 or TRBD2 (5 bases each). Germline CDR1 KGHSH, CDR2 LQKENI. The CDR3 has 14 amino acids. Trimming took 3 bases from V and 3 from J, leaving 11 bases between them. In DNA, the CDR3 is TGTGCCAGCTCACCCTGGGGGACCGAAGAGACCCAGTACTTC. Its protein product is CASSPWGTEETQYF.

There are a few counts of this clonotype. The chain uses TRBV20-1 and TRBJ2-5; a possible D gene is TRBD1 (7 bases). This CDR3 is 15 amino acids long. Per germline, CDR1 DFQATT and CDR2 SNEGSKA (reference sequence). This CDR3 is CSREAAGGSQETQYF. Written as DNA, the CDR3 is TGCAGCCGTGAGGCGGCAGGGGGGAGTCAAGAGACCCAGTACTTC.

This clonotype was seen many times. The rearrangement links TRBV2 to TRBJ2-5; possible D gene TRBD1, 7 bases. Germline V gene lookup returns CDR1 SNHLY and CDR2 FYNNEI. With 8 bases removed from V and 1 base from J, the gap between germline ends came to 11 bases. The CDR3 runs 13 residues. The CDR3 coding sequence is TGTGCCAGCGGAGGGGACAGCCAAGAGACCCAGTACTTC. This gives the protein CASGGDSQETQYF.

This clonotype was recorded a few times. The chain links TRBV7-9 to TRBJ1-1, with D possibly being TRBD1 (5 bases). The CDR3 is 15 amino acids. Germline values: CDR1 SEHNR, CDR2 FQNEAQ (reference sequence). Trimming left V 5 bases short and J 4 bases short, with 17 bases between. The CDR3 reads CASSTASGGTTEAFF. CDR3 DNA sequence: TGTGCCAGCAGCACGGCCAGCGGGGGTACCACTGAAGCTTTCTTT. Drawing the rest from reference TRBV7-9 and TRBJ1-1, the complete variable domain is DTGVSQNPRHKITKRGQNVTFRCDPISEHNRLYWYRQTLGQGPEFLTYFQNEAQLEKSRLLSDRFSAERPKGSFSTLEIQRTEQGDSAMYLCASSTASGGTTEAFFGQGTRLTVV.

This clonotype showed up many times. The chain employs TRBV10-2 and TRBJ1-1; D gene uncertain. The CDR3 is made up of 12 amino acids. From germline, CDR1 is WSHSY and CDR2 SAAADI. Trimming left V 1 base short and J 5 bases short, with 5 bases between. The chain's CDR3 is CASSELGTEAFF. In nucleotides, the CDR3 is TGCGCCAGCAGTGAGTTGGGTACTGAAGCTTTCTTT.

The sample holds a few counts of this clonotype. The chain links TRBV5-1 to TRBJ2-3; no clear D gene. The CDR3 runs to 14 residues. Germline V gene data show CDR1 as SGHRS and CDR2 as YFSETQ. Trimming took 0 bases from V and 0 from J, leaving 5 bases between them. The DNA for the CDR3 is TGCGCCAGCAGCTTGGATAAGAGCACAGATACGCAGTATTTT. It is translated as CASSLDKSTDTQYF.

This clonotype was counted many times. This rearrangement joins TRBV5-5 to TRBJ2-5; 11 nucleotides line up with TRBD2. This CDR3 has 16 residues. V shed 0 bases, J shed 4 bases, and the junction held 5 bases outside the gene matches. CDR1 is SGHKS, CDR2 YYEKEE, per germline (reference sequence). The CDR3 region is CASSLVLAGGLETQYF. In DNA, the CDR3 is TGTGCCAGCAGCTTGGTGTTAGCGGGGGGGCTAGAGACCCAGTACTTC.

In its sample, this clonotype was seen many times. The gene calls are TRBV6-6 and TRBJ2-3, with D possibly being TRBD1 or TRBD2 (5 bases each). The CDR3 totals 14 residues. Looked up from germline, CDR1 is MNHNY and CDR2 is SVGAGI (reference sequence). Trimming shortened V by 6 bases and J by 1 base, and 11 bases separated the two germline ends. In nucleotides, the CDR3 is TGTGCCAGCAGAACGGGGCCTGGCACAGATACGCAGTATTTT. This translates into CASRTGPGTDTQYF.

With respect to this clonotype: A much larger clone is a single base away; this may be a read error. This rearrangement joins TRBV7-8 to TRBJ2-3; perhaps D is TRBD1 or TRBD2 (5 bases each). Looked up from germline, CDR1 is SGHVS and CDR2 is FQNEAQ. V shed 5 bases and J shed 2 bases, with 11 bases lying between them. This CDR3 contains 14 residues. In DNA, the CDR3 is TGTGCCAGCAGCCTCCGGGACCACACAGATACGCAGTATTTT. Protein: CASSLRDHTDTQYF. Supplemented by reference TRBV7-8 and TRBJ2-3, the full variable domain reads GAGVSQSPRYKVAKRGQDVALRCDPISGHVSLFWYQQALGQGPEFLTYFQNEAQLDKSGLPSDRFFAERPEGSVSTLKIQRTQQEDSAVYLCASSLRDHTDTQYFGPGTRLTVL.

This clonotype appeared a few times. The V call is TRBV3-1, the J call TRBJ2-7; 7 nucleotides agree with TRBD2. The CDR3 loop spans 15 amino acids. Germline trimming cut 4 bases from V and 2 bases from J; bases unmatched to any gene: 8. The germline V gene encodes CDR1 LGHDT and CDR2 YNNKEL (reference sequence). The chain's CDR3 is CASSLEPGTTYEQYF. The CDR3 DNA follows: TGTGCCAGCAGCCTAGAGCCAGGGACTACCTACGAGCAGTACTTC.

The rearrangement uses TRBV12-3 or TRBV12-4 and TRBJ1-5; 10 bases line up with TRBD1. The CDR3 totals 15 residues. The V and J ends lost 2 bases and 11 bases, in that order; junction bases with no gene match: 9. CDR3 amino acids: CASSLWGQGPGTQHF. The CDR3 DNA follows: TGTGCCAGCAGTTTATGGGGACAGGGGCCGGGGACCCAGCATTTT.

This chain connects TRBV7-2 to TRBJ1-5; tentatively, D is TRBD1 (5 bases). Germline V gene lookup returns CDR1 SGHTA and CDR2 FQGNSA. The V end lost 0 bases, the J end lost 7 bases, and 10 bases lay between the germline ends. This CDR3 is built from 14 residues. CDR3 coding DNA: TGTGCCAGCAGCTTAGCGGCAGGGTACCAGCCCCAGCATTTT. This codes for CASSLAAGYQPQHF.

This clonotype was observed a handful of times. The rearrangement joins TRBV5-4 to TRBJ2-5; 11 nucleotides match TRBD2. Germline loops: CDR1 SGHNT, CDR2 YYREEE (reference sequence). V was pared by 4 bases and J by 4 bases, with 6 bases of the junction left unmatched. This CDR3 region has 15 residues. CDR3 DNA sequence: TGTGCCAGCAGCCCTCTAGCGGGAGGCGGAGAGACCCAGTACTTC. This codes for CASSPLAGGGETQYF. Full variable domain (outside the CDR3, taken from reference TRBV5-4 and TRBJ2-5): ETGVTQSPTHLIKTRGQQVTLRCSSQSGHNTVSWYQQALGQGPQFIFQYYREEENGRGNFPPRFSGLQFPNYSSELNVNALELDDSALYLCASSPLAGGGETQYFGPGTRLLVL.

This clonotype occurred a few times. V gene TRBV6-2 or TRBV6-3 combines with J gene TRBJ1-2, with 9 positions matching TRBD1. The CDR3 has 14 amino acids. The germline gives CDR1 MNHEY, CDR2 SVGEGT. Trimming removed 2 bases from V and 2 bases from J; junction bases left unmatched: 0. CDR3 bases: TGTGCCAGCAGTTACGGACAGGGGAACTATGGCTACACCTTC. Translated: CASSYGQGNYGYTF.

This clonotype has at least ten counts. J is TRBJ2-3 and V is TRBV4-3, with a tentative D call TRBD2 (6 bases). The CDR3 length is 17 residues. Trimming took 0 bases from V and 6 from J, leaving 19 bases between them. CDR1 is LGHNA, CDR2 YSLEER, per germline. The CDR3 protein is CASSQDSIGGLLDTQYF. As DNA, the CDR3 is TGCGCCAGCAGCCAAGATTCCATCGGGGGATTATTGGATACGCAGTATTTT.

The J gene is TRBJ2-1, the V gene TRBV7-6; tentative D call: TRBD1 (5 bases). V gave up 5 bases and J gave up 0 bases, with 11 bases separating them. The CDR3 consists of 15 residues. Germline CDR1 reads SGHVS; CDR2 reads FNYEAQ. CDR3 in DNA: TGTGCCAGCAGCCGTCAGGGAATCTCCTACAATGAGCAGTTCTTC. Translating gives CASSRQGISYNEQFF.

CDR3 loop: CASSAGTGGNEQFF. CDR3 DNA: TGTGCCAGCAGTGCCGGGACAGGGGGAAATGAGCAGTTCTTC. The chain combines TRBV27 with TRBJ2-1, with 11 positions matching TRBD1. The CDR3 consists of 14 residues. Germline V gene lookup returns CDR1 MNHEY and CDR2 SMNVEV (reference sequence). J was trimmed by 7 bases and V by 5 bases; bases with no gene match: 4.